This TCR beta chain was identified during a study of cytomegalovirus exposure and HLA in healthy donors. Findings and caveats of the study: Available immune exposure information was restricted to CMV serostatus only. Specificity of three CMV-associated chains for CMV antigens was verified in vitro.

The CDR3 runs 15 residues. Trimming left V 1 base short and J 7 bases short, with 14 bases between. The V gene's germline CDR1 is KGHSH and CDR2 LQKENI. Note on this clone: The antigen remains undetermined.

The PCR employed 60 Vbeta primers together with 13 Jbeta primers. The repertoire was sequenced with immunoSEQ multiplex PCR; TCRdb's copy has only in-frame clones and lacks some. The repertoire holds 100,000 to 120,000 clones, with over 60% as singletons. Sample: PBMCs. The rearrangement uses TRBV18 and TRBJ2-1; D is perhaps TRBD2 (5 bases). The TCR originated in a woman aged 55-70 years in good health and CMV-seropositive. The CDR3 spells CASSPQQEAGNEQFF. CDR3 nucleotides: TGTGCCAGCTCACCACAGCAGGAGGCCGGGAATGAGCAGTTCTTC.